A selection of T cell receptor beta chains follows, all from one sample in a study of T cell changes during pregnancy in multiple sclerosis. TCRdb's table, derived via immunoSEQ multiplex PCR, lists solely in-frame clones and lacks some. The sample holds about 87,000 clones, just under 95% seen once. Sample: peripheral blood, taken in the third trimester of pregnancy. These receptors all stem from a female donor in good health, enrolled as a control in a pregnancy study. Each CDR3 is given with its conserved first and last residue. D genes are given only for firm matches. Size tells how often a clone was seen (once, few, many) or the class of an expanded clone, and some rows leave it out.

clone_size: .; j_call: TRBJ1-4; d_call: TRBD1; v_call: TRBV7-9; cdr3_aa: CASSETGLKEKLFF; cdr3_nt: TGTGCCAGCAGCGAGACAGGGTTGAAGGAAAAACTGTTTTTT
clone_size: .; j_call: TRBJ2-1; d_call: .; v_call: TRBV5-1; cdr3_aa: CASSPQGGYNEQFF; cdr3_nt: TGCGCCAGCAGCCCTCAGGGGGGTTACAATGAGCAGTTCTTC
clone_size: .; j_call: TRBJ1-5; d_call: .; v_call: TRBV28; cdr3_aa: CASSSYLRSNQPQHF; cdr3_nt: TGTGCCAGCAGTTCCTATCTCCGGAGCAATCAGCCCCAGCATTTT
clone_size: .; j_call: TRBJ2-1; d_call: .; v_call: TRBV28; cdr3_aa: CASSASLGEQFF; cdr3_nt: TGTGCCAGCAGTGCTAGTTTAGGTGAGCAGTTCTTC
clone_size: .; j_call: TRBJ2-2; d_call: TRBD1; v_call: TRBV7-9; cdr3_aa: CASSPRTGLAGELFF; cdr3_nt: TGTGCCAGCAGCCCCCGGACAGGGTTGGCCGGGGAGCTGTTTTTT
clone_size: .; j_call: TRBJ1-5; d_call: TRBD1; v_call: TRBV27; cdr3_aa: CASSRTGDLNQPQHF; cdr3_nt: TGTGCCAGCAGTCGGACAGGAGATTTAAATCAGCCCCAGCATTTT
clone_size: .; j_call: TRBJ2-7; d_call: .; v_call: TRBV20-1; cdr3_aa: CSARLLAEQYF; cdr3_nt: TGCAGTGCTAGATTACTAGCCGAGCAGTACTTC
clone_size: once; j_call: TRBJ2-2; d_call: .; v_call: TRBV30; cdr3_aa: CAWSVRGGNTGELFF; cdr3_nt: TGTGCCTGGAGTGTACGTGGCGGGAACACCGGGGAGCTGTTTTTT
clone_size: .; j_call: TRBJ2-3; d_call: TRBD1; v_call: TRBV2; cdr3_aa: CASTPQGSTDTQYF; cdr3_nt: TGTGCCAGCACCCCACAGGGGAGCACAGATACGCAGTATTTT
clone_size: .; j_call: TRBJ2-2; d_call: .; v_call: TRBV11-3; cdr3_aa: CASSFSSYSTGELFF; cdr3_nt: TGTGCCAGCAGCTTCAGCTCCTACAGCACCGGGGAGCTGTTTTTT
clone_size: .; j_call: TRBJ2-1; d_call: TRBD1; v_call: TRBV14; cdr3_aa: CASSGQGKLNEQFF; cdr3_nt: TGTGCCAGCAGCGGACAGGGCAAACTAAATGAGCAGTTCTTC
clone_size: .; j_call: TRBJ2-7; d_call: TRBD1; v_call: TRBV28; cdr3_aa: CASSAADRANSYEQYF; cdr3_nt: TGTGCCAGCAGTGCCGCCGACAGGGCTAACTCCTACGAGCAGTACTTC
clone_size: .; j_call: TRBJ2-1; d_call: .; v_call: TRBV27; cdr3_aa: CASSSGTPTYNEQFF; cdr3_nt: TGTGCCAGCAGTTCCGGGACACCGACCTACAATGAGCAGTTCTTC
clone_size: .; j_call: TRBJ2-6; d_call: TRBD2; v_call: TRBV19; cdr3_aa: CASNPRREGSGANVLTF; cdr3_nt: TGTGCCAGTAACCCCCGGAGGGAGGGATCTGGGGCCAACGTCCTGACTTTC
clone_size: .; j_call: TRBJ2-3; d_call: TRBD2; v_call: TRBV2; cdr3_aa: CASRGESGVTDTQYF; cdr3_nt: TGTGCCAGCAGGGGAGAGAGCGGGGTCACAGATACGCAGTATTTT
clone_size: few; j_call: TRBJ1-2; d_call: .; v_call: TRBV4-1; cdr3_aa: CASSQAIGPYGYTF; cdr3_nt: TGCGCCAGCAGCCAGGCCATTGGGCCCTATGGCTACACCTTC
clone_size: .; j_call: TRBJ2-5; d_call: .; v_call: TRBV4-1; cdr3_aa: CASSPTDGEETQYF; cdr3_nt: TGCGCCAGCAGCCCCACCGACGGAGAAGAGACCCAGTACTTC
clone_size: .; j_call: TRBJ2-1; d_call: .; v_call: TRBV5-5; cdr3_aa: CASSFLGGGWNEQFF; cdr3_nt: TGTGCCAGCAGCTTTTTAGGGGGGGGTTGGAATGAGCAGTTCTTC
clone_size: .; j_call: TRBJ2-1; d_call: .; v_call: TRBV5-1; cdr3_aa: CASSLALSTYNEQFF; cdr3_nt: TGCGCCAGCAGCTTGGCTCTAAGCACCTACAATGAGCAGTTCTTC
clone_size: .; j_call: TRBJ2-1; d_call: .; v_call: TRBV5-1; cdr3_aa: CASSLERDSFSNEQFF; cdr3_nt: TGCGCCAGCAGCTTGGAAAGGGACTCCTTCTCCAATGAGCAGTTCTTC
clone_size: .; j_call: TRBJ2-2; d_call: TRBD1; v_call: TRBV29-1; cdr3_aa: CSVRDSNTGELFF; cdr3_nt: TGCAGCGTCAGGGACAGCAACACCGGGGAGCTGTTTTTT
clone_size: .; j_call: TRBJ2-3; d_call: TRBD2; v_call: TRBV18; cdr3_aa: CASSTLAGGPGDTQYF; cdr3_nt: TGTGCCAGCTCAACATTAGCGGGAGGGCCTGGGGATACGCAGTATTTT
clone_size: .; j_call: TRBJ1-4; d_call: .; v_call: TRBV5-6; cdr3_aa: CASSFPPGAKNEKLFF; cdr3_nt: TGTGCCAGCAGCTTTCCCCCGGGAGCCAAAAATGAAAAACTGTTTTTT
clone_size: .; j_call: TRBJ1-4; d_call: TRBD1; v_call: TRBV4-1; cdr3_aa: CASSQGTGNEKLFF; cdr3_nt: TGCGCCAGCAGCCAAGGGACAGGGAATGAAAAACTGTTTTTT
clone_size: few; j_call: TRBJ1-2; d_call: .; v_call: TRBV7-2; cdr3_aa: CASSLWGGHGYTF; cdr3_nt: TGTGCCAGCAGCTTATGGGGGGGGCATGGCTACACCTTC
clone_size: .; j_call: TRBJ2-7; d_call: .; v_call: TRBV5-6; cdr3_aa: CASSPVMAYEQYF; cdr3_nt: TGTGCCAGCAGCCCGGTAATGGCCTACGAGCAGTACTTC
clone_size: .; j_call: TRBJ1-2; d_call: TRBD1; v_call: TRBV29-1; cdr3_aa: CSVEGSGGHYGYTF; cdr3_nt: TGCAGCGTTGAAGGTTCAGGGGGACACTATGGCTACACCTTC
clone_size: .; j_call: TRBJ2-2; d_call: .; v_call: TRBV4-2; cdr3_aa: CASSQGPRREVSTGELFF; cdr3_nt: TGTGCCAGCAGCCAAGGGCCCCGGAGGGAGGTGAGCACCGGGGAGCTGTTTTTT
clone_size: .; j_call: TRBJ2-1; d_call: TRBD2; v_call: TRBV7-9; cdr3_aa: CASSFRGDYPFNEQFF; cdr3_nt: TGTGCCAGCAGCTTTAGAGGGGACTATCCTTTCAATGAGCAGTTCTTC
clone_size: once; j_call: TRBJ2-7; d_call: TRBD2; v_call: TRBV23-1; cdr3_aa: CASSRPLAGACDEQYF; cdr3_nt: TGCGCCAGCAGCCGTCCCCTAGCGGGAGCTTGCGACGAGCAGTACTTC
clone_size: .; j_call: TRBJ2-5; d_call: TRBD2; v_call: TRBV6-5; cdr3_aa: CASSRSGYGETQYF; cdr3_nt: TGTGCCAGCAGTCGTAGCGGGTACGGGGAGACCCAGTACTTC
clone_size: .; j_call: TRBJ1-2; d_call: TRBD1; v_call: TRBV6-5; cdr3_aa: CASSMTGINYYGYTF; cdr3_nt: TGTGCCAGCAGTATGACAGGGATTAATTACTATGGCTACACCTTC
clone_size: .; j_call: TRBJ2-1; d_call: TRBD2; v_call: TRBV6-1; cdr3_aa: CASSGLGGSSYNEQFF; cdr3_nt: TGTGCCAGCAGTGGTTTGGGCGGGAGCTCCTACAATGAGCAGTTCTTC
clone_size: .; j_call: TRBJ2-1; d_call: TRBD2; v_call: TRBV28; cdr3_aa: CASSYGTSGAEQFF; cdr3_nt: TGTGCCAGCAGTTATGGGACTAGCGGGGCTGAGCAGTTCTTC
clone_size: .; j_call: TRBJ1-1; d_call: TRBD1; v_call: TRBV19; cdr3_aa: CASTLRTGPGTEAFF; cdr3_nt: TGTGCCAGTACCCTTCGGACAGGGCCGGGCACTGAAGCTTTCTTT
clone_size: .; j_call: TRBJ2-5; d_call: .; v_call: TRBV7-7; cdr3_aa: CASSPGREETQYF; cdr3_nt: TGTGCTAGCAGCCCCGGGCGGGAAGAGACCCAGTACTTC
clone_size: .; j_call: TRBJ1-2; d_call: TRBD1; v_call: TRBV28; cdr3_aa: CASSDRGRDYGYTF; cdr3_nt: TGTGCCAGCAGCGACAGGGGGCGAGACTATGGCTACACCTTC
clone_size: few; j_call: TRBJ1-1; d_call: TRBD1; v_call: TRBV28; cdr3_aa: CASSTTGYSEAFF; cdr3_nt: TGTGCCAGCAGTACGACAGGGTACTCTGAAGCTTTCTTT
clone_size: .; j_call: TRBJ1-4; d_call: TRBD1; v_call: TRBV4-1; cdr3_aa: CASSQPTGTAATNEKLFF; cdr3_nt: TGCGCCAGCAGCCAACCCACTGGGACAGCCGCAACTAATGAAAAACTGTTTTTT
clone_size: .; j_call: TRBJ1-5; d_call: .; v_call: TRBV15; cdr3_aa: CATSRGADGTQPQHF; cdr3_nt: TGTGCCACCAGCAGAGGAGCGGACGGTACACAGCCCCAGCATTTT
clone_size: .; j_call: TRBJ2-7; d_call: TRBD1; v_call: TRBV15; cdr3_aa: CATSRGGQGGNEQYF; cdr3_nt: TGTGCCACCAGCAGAGGTGGACAGGGGGGGAACGAGCAGTACTTC
clone_size: .; j_call: TRBJ2-3; d_call: .; v_call: TRBV19; cdr3_aa: CASGSLGDTQYF; cdr3_nt: TGTGCCAGTGGGAGTTTGGGAGATACGCAGTATTTT
clone_size: .; j_call: TRBJ1-2; d_call: TRBD1; v_call: TRBV28; cdr3_aa: CASSPSGTANYGYTF; cdr3_nt: TGTGCCAGCAGTCCCTCCGGGACAGCTAACTATGGCTACACCTTC
clone_size: .; j_call: TRBJ2-1; d_call: TRBD1; v_call: TRBV5-1; cdr3_aa: CASSFRDREDNEQFF; cdr3_nt: TGCGCCAGCAGCTTTCGGGACAGGGAAGACAATGAGCAGTTCTTC
clone_size: .; j_call: TRBJ1-5; d_call: .; v_call: TRBV7-8; cdr3_aa: CASSRQAPGASNQPQHF; cdr3_nt: TGTGCCAGCAGCCGTCAGGCCCCAGGGGCCAGCAATCAGCCCCAGCATTTT
clone_size: .; j_call: TRBJ2-7; d_call: TRBD1; v_call: TRBV6-6; cdr3_aa: CASSWGQGSNEQYF; cdr3_nt: TGTGCCAGCAGTTGGGGACAGGGTTCGAACGAGCAGTACTTC
clone_size: .; j_call: TRBJ2-1; d_call: TRBD2; v_call: TRBV19; cdr3_aa: CASSQTGGYNEQFF; cdr3_nt: TGTGCCAGTAGTCAGACGGGAGGGTACAATGAGCAGTTCTTC
clone_size: .; j_call: TRBJ1-2; d_call: TRBD1; v_call: TRBV28; cdr3_aa: CASSRQGGNGYTF; cdr3_nt: TGTGCCAGCAGTCGACAGGGTGGAAATGGCTACACCTTC